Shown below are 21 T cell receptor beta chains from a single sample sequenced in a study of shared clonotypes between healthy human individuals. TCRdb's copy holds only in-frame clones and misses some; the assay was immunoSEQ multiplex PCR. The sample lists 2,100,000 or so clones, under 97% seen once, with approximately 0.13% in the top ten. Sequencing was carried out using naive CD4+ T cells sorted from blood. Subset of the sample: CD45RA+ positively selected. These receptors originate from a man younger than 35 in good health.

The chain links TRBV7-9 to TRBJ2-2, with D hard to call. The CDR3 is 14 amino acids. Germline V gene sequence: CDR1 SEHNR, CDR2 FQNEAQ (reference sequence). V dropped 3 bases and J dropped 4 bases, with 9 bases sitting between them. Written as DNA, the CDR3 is TGTGCCAGCAGCTTTTACACGATCACCGGGGAGCTGTTTTTT. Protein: CASSFYTITGELFF.

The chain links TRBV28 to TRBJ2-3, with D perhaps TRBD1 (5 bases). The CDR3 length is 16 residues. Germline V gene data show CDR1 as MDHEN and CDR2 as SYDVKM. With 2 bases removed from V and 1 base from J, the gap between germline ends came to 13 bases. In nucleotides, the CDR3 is TGTGCCAGCAGTTTAATGGGGCGCGAGGGCACAGATACGCAGTATTTT. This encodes CASSLMGREGTDTQYF.

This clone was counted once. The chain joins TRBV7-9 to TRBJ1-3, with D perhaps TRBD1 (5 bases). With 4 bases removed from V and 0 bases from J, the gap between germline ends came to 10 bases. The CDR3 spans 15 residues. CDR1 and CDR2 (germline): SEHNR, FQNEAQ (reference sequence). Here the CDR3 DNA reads TGTGCCAGCAGCTCCTTCGACAGCTCTGGAAACACCATATATTTT. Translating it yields CASSSFDSSGNTIYF.

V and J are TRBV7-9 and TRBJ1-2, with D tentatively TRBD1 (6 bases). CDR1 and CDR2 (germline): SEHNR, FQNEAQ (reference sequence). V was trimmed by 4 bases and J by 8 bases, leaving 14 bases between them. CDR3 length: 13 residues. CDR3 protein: CASSSRDTRGYTF. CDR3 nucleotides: TGTGCCAGCAGCTCCCGGGACACCCGAGGCTACACCTTC.

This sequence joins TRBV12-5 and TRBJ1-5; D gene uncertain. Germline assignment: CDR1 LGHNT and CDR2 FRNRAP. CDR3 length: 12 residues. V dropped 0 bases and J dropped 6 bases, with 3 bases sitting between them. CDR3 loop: CASGLVRQPQHF. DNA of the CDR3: TGTGCTAGTGGTTTGGTTCGTCAGCCCCAGCATTTT. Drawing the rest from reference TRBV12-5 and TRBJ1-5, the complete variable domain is DARVTQTPRHKVTEMGQEVTMRCQPILGHNTVFWYRQTMMQGLELLAYFRNRAPLDDSGMPKDRFSAEMPDATLATLKIQPSEPRDSAVYFCASGLVRQPQHFGDGTRLSIL.

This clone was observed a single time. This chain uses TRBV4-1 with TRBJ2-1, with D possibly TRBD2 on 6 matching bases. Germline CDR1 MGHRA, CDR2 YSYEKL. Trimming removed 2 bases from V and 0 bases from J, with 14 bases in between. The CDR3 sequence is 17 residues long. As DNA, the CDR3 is TGCGCCAGCAGCCAATTCGGGGGAGGTAGCTCCTACAATGAGCAGTTCTTC. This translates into CASSQFGGGSSYNEQFF.

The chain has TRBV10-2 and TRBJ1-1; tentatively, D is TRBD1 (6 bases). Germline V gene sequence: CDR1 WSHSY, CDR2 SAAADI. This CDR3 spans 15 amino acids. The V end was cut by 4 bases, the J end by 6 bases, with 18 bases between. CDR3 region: CASSAATVGHSEAFF. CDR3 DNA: TGCGCCAGCAGTGCGGCGACCGTGGGACACTCTGAAGCTTTCTTT.

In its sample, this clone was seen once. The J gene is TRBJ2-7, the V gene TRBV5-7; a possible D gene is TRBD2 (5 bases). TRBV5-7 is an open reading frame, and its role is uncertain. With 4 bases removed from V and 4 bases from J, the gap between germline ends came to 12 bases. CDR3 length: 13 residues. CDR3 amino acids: CASSPRRRYEQYF. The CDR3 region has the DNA TGTGCCAGCAGCCCACGGAGGAGGTACGAGCAGTACTTC.

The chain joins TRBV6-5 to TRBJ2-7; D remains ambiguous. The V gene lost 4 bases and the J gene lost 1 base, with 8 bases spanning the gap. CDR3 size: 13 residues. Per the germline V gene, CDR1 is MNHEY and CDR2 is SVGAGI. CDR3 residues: CASSLKSSYEQYF. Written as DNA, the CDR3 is TGTGCCAGCAGTTTGAAGTCTTCCTACGAGCAGTACTTC.

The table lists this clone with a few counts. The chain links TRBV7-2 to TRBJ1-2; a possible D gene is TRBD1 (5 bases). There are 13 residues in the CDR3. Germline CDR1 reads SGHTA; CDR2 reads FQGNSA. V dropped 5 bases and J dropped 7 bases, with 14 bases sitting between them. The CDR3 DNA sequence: TGTGCCAGCAGCCCGGGTGAGGGGTTTGGCTACACCTTC. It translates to CASSPGEGFGYTF.

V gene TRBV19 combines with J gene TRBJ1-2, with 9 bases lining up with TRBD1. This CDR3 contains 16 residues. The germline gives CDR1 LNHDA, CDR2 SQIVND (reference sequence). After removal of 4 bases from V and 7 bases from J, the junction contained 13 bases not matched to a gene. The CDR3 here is CASSTIPTQGALGYTF. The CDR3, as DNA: TGTGCCAGTAGTACCATCCCGACACAGGGGGCGCTTGGCTACACCTTC.

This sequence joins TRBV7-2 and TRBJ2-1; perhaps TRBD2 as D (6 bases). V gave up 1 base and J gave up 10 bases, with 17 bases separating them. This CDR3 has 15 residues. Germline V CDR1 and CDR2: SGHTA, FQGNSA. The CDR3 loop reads CASSLVGNTEGEQFF. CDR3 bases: TGTGCCAGCAGCTTAGTAGGGAATACGGAGGGAGAGCAGTTCTTC.

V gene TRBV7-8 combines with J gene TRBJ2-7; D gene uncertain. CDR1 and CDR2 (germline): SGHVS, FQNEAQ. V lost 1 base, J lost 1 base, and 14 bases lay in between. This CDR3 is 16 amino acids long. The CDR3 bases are TGTGCCAGCAGCTTAGTTTTTTCGGCCAGATCCTACGAGCAGTACTTC. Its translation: CASSLVFSARSYEQYF.

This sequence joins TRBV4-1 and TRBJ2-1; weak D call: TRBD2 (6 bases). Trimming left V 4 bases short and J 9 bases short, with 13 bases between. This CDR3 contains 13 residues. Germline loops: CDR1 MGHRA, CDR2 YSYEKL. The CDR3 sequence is CASSRPPGSEQFF. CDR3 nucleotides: TGCGCCAGCAGCCGACCTCCCGGGAGTGAGCAGTTCTTC.

CDR3 in DNA: TGTGCCAGCAGCCGGACTAGCGGGGGGGACGAGCAGTACTTC. Encoded protein: CASSRTSGGDEQYF. The genes are TRBV11-2 and TRBJ2-5, with 15 nucleotides matching TRBD2. With the DNA end fitting TRBJ2-7 better, the J assignment may be wrong. The germline CDR1 and CDR2 sequences are SGHAT and FQNNGV. The CDR3 has 14 residues.

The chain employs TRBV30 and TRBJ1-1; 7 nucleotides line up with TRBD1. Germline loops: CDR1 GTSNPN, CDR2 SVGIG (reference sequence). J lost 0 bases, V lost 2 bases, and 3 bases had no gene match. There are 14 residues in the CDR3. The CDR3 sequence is CAWSPGTVNTEAFF. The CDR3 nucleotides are TGTGCCTGGAGTCCCGGGACAGTGAACACTGAAGCTTTCTTT.

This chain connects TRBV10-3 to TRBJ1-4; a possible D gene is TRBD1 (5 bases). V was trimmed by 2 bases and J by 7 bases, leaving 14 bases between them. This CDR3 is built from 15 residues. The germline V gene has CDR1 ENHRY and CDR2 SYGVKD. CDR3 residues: CAISEGGTMGEKLFF. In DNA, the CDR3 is TGTGCCATCAGTGAGGGAGGGACTATGGGTGAAAAACTGTTTTTT.

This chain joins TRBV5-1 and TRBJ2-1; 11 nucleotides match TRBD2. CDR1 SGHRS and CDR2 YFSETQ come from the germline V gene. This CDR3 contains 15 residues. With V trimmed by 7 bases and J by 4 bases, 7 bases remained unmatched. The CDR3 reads CASGPTSGGYNEQFF. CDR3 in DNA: TGCGCCAGCGGACCCACTAGCGGGGGTTACAATGAGCAGTTCTTC.

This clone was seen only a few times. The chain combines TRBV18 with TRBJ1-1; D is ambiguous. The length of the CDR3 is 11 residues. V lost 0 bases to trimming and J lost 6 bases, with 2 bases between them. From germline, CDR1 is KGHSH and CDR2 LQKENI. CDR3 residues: CASSPPPEAFF. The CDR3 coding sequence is TGTGCCAGCTCACCACCGCCTGAAGCTTTCTTT.

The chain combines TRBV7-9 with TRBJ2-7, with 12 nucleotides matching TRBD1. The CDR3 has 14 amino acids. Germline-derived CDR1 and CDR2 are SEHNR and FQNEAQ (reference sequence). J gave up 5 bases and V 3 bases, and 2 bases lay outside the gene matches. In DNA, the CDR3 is TGTGCCAGCAGCTTTGGGACAGGGGGCGACGAGCAGTACTTC. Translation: CASSFGTGGDEQYF.

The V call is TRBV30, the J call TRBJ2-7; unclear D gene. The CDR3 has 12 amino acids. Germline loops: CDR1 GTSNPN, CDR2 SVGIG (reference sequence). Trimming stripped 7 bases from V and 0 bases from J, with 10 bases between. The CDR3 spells CAYGRSSYEQYF. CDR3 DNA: TGTGCCTACGGACGGAGCTCCTACGAGCAGTACTTC.